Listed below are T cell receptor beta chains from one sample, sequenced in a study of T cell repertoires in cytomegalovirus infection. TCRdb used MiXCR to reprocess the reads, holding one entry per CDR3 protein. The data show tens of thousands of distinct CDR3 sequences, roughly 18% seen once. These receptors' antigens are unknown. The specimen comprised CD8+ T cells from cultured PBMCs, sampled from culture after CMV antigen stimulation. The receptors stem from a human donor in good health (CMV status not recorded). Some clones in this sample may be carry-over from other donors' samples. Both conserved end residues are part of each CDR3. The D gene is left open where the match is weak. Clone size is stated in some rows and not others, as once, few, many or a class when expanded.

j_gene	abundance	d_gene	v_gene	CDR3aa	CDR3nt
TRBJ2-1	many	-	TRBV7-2	CASSLGPAYNEQFF	TGTGCCAGCAGCTTAGGTCCCGCCTACAATGAGCAGTTCTTC
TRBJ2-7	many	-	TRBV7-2	CASSLGKGGSYEQYF	TGTGCCAGCAGCTTAGGGAAGGGAGGATCCTACGAGCAGTACTTC
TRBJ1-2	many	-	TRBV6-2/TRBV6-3	CASSYGGRRKANYGYTF	TGTGCCAGCAGTTACGGGGGCCGAAGAAAAGCTAACTATGGCTACACCTTC
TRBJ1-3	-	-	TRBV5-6	CASSPWTVTSGNTIYF	TGTGCCAGCAGCCCATGGACAGTGACCTCTGGAAACACCATATATTTT
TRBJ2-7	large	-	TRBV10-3	CATSRASGDEQYF	TGTGCCACATCAAGGGCCTCCGGGGACGAGCAGTACTTC
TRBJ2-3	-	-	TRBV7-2	CASSYGVFADTQYF	TGTGCCAGCAGCTATGGGGTATTTGCAGATACGCAGTATTTT
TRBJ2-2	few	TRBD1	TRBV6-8	CASSPGQGATGELFF	TGTGCCAGCAGTCCGGGACAGGGAGCCACCGGGGAGCTGTTTTTT
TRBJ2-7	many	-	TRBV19	CASRSPTYEQYF	TGTGCCAGTAGAAGTCCGACTTACGAGCAGTACTTC
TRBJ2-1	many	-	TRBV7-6	CASSSDRNEQFF	TGTGCCAGCAGCTCGGACAGAAATGAGCAGTTCTTC
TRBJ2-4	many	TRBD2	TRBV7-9	CASSIGLAGVRYDKNIQYF	TGTGCCAGCAGCATCGGACTAGCGGGAGTCCGATATGACAAAAACATTCAGTACTTC
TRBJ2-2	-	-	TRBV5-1	CASSGRLNTGELFF	TGCGCCAGCAGCGGACGACTGAACACCGGGGAGCTGTTTTTT
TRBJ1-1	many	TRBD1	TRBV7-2	CASSRTGTGDLKAFF	TGTGCCAGCAGTCGGACCGGGACAGGGGATTTGAAAGCTTTCTTT
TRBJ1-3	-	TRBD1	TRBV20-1	CSAREDRGSGNTIYF	TGCAGTGCTAGAGAGGACAGGGGCTCTGGAAACACCATATATTTT
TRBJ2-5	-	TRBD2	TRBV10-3	CAIGTSVQETQYF	TGTGCCATCGGGACTAGCGTACAAGAGACCCAGTACTTC
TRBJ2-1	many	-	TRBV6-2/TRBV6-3	CASSSGRNNEQFF	TGTGCCAGCAGTTCAGGCAGAAACAATGAGCAGTTCTTC
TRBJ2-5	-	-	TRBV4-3	CASSQDGGPETQYF	TGCGCCAGCAGCCAAGACGGCGGGCCAGAGACCCAGTACTTC
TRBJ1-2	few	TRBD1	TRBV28	CASSPSTGWNYGYTF	TGTGCCAGCAGTCCGTCGACAGGGTGGAACTATGGCTACACCTTC
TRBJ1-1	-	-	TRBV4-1	CASSQETRENTEAFF	TGCGCCAGCAGCCAAGAAACGAGGGAAAACACTGAAGCTTTCTTT
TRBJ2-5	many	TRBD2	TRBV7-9	CASSDASAGGQETQYF	TGTGCCAGCAGCGACGCCTCAGCGGGAGGACAAGAGACCCAGTACTTC
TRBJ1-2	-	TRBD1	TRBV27	CASSLGQGYGYTF	TGTGCCAGCTCTCTGGGACAGGGCTATGGCTACACCTTC
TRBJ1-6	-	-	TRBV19	CASSMGGVNSPLHF	TGTGCCAGTAGTATGGGAGGGGTTAATTCACCCCTCCACTTT
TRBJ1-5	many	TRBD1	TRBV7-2	CASSRTGINQPQHF	TGTGCCAGCAGCCGGACAGGGATCAATCAGCCCCAGCATTTT
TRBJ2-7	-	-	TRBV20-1	CSARQRLEAYEQYF	TGCAGTGCAAGGCAGCGGCTAGAAGCCTACGAGCAGTACTTC
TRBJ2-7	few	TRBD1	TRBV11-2	CASSHSAGGIDEQYF	TGTGCCAGCAGCCATTCGGCAGGGGGCATCGACGAGCAGTACTTC
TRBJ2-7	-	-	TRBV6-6	CASSEDARTYEQYF	TGTGCCAGCAGTGAGGATGCCAGGACCTACGAGCAGTACTTT
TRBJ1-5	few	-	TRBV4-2	CASSQGRGAGQPQHF	TGTGCCAGCAGCCAAGGCCGCGGGGCTGGTCAGCCCCAGCATTTT
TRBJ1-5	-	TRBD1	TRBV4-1	CASSQEVRTGNNQPQHF	TGCGCCAGCAGCCAAGAGGTCCGGACAGGGAACAATCAGCCCCAGCATTTT
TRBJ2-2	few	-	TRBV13	CASSSTGTVNTGELFF	TGTGCCAGCAGCTCAACCGGGACGGTGAACACCGGGGAGCTGTTTTTT
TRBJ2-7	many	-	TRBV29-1	CSTSSGTYEQYF	TGCAGCACCTCTTCAGGAACCTACGAGCAGTACTTC
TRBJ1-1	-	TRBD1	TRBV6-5	CASSYDTGGTEAFF	TGTGCCAGCAGTTACGATACAGGGGGCACTGAAGCTTTCTTT
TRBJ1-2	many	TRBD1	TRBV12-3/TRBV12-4	CASSGTGTRGGYTF	TGTGCCAGCAGTGGGACAGGCACGAGGGGTGGCTACACCTTC
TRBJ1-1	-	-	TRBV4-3	CASSQGLADGTEAFF	TGCGCCAGCAGCCAAGGTCTCGCGGACGGAACTGAAGCTTTCTTT
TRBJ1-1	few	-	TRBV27	CASAPTGGTEAFF	TGTGCCAGCGCCCCGACAGGAGGGACTGAAGCTTTCTTT
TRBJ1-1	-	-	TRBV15	CATSRDRVGGTEAFF	TGTGCCACCAGCAGAGATAGGGTAGGAGGCACTGAAGCTTTCTTT
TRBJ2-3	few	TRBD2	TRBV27	CATGGGADTQYF	TGTGCGACGGGGGGGGGTGCGGATACGCAGTATTTT
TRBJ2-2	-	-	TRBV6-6	CASTITNTGELFF	TGTGCCAGCACCATCACGAACACCGGGGAGCTGTTTTTT
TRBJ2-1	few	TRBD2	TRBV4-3	CASSQDPSGAPNEQFF	TGCGCCAGCAGCCAAGACCCTAGCGGGGCCCCCAATGAGCAGTTCTTC
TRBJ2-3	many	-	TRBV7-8	CASSLEAGQGTDTQYF	TGTGCCAGCAGCTTAGAGGCGGGGCAGGGCACAGATACGCAGTATTTT
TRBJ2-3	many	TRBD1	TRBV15	CATSGGQVVEDTQYF	TGTGCCACCAGCGGAGGACAGGTAGTGGAAGATACGCAGTATTTT
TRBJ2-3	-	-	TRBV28	CASSFQDRTIGTDTQYF	TGTGCCAGCAGTTTCCAGGACAGGACTATTGGCACAGATACGCAGTATTTT
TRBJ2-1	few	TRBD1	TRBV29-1	CSVWGTGVGNEQFF	TGCAGCGTTTGGGGGACAGGGGTTGGTAATGAGCAGTTCTTC
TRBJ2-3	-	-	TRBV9	CASSVLTDTQYF	TGTGCCAGCAGCGTACTCACAGATACGCAGTATTTT
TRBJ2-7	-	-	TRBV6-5	CASSQDLGSYEQYF	TGTGCCAGCAGTCAAGACTTAGGTTCCTACGAGCAGTACTTC